This entry is about one T cell receptor (beta chain). Assay used: immunoSEQ multiplex PCR; TCRdb lists only in-frame clones, some missing. The sample includes more than 70,000 clones, roughly 96% of them seen just once. The CDR3 covers 17 residues. Deletions cut 1 base from V and 6 bases from J, with 19 bases between. Germline CDR1 is MDHEN and CDR2 is SYDVKM. This entry is derived from a study of technical replicates of blood from a few donors. The genes are TRBV28 and TRBJ2-1; possibly TRBD1 for D (6 bases). This clonotype was sampled from a human donor in good health. Material: T cells isolated from PBMCs. The chain's CDR3 is CASSLSSSFQGSNEQFF. DNA of the CDR3: TGTGCCAGCAGTTTATCGTCGTCGTTCCAGGGGAGCAATGAGCAGTTCTTC.